Below, 11 T cell receptor beta chains from the same sample are listed, as sequenced in a study of CD8 T cells in ankylosing spondylitis. Study observations and caveats: There was a TCR beta motif, made of several highly homologous variants, that appeared characteristic of ankylosing spondylitis blood.

Antigens of these TCRs are unknown. One entry per CDR3 protein results from TCRdb running MiXCR on the 5' RACE reads. This table has hundreds of thousands of distinct CDR3 sequences, roughly 12% appearing once. The sample consisted of blood, either unsorted or a sorted T cell fraction (not recorded which). The receptors come from a male donor with ankylosing spondylitis.

V gene TRBV6-5 combines with J gene TRBJ2-7, with D maybe TRBD1 (6 bases). The V and J ends lost 2 bases and 0 bases respectively, with 8 bases between them. Germline values: CDR1 MNHEY, CDR2 SVGAGI. The CDR3 consists of 14 residues. CDR3 region: CASSYGDTSYEQYF. CDR3 nucleotides: TGTGCCAGCAGTTACGGGGACACCTCCTACGAGCAGTACTTC.

This clonotype showed up many times. The chain links TRBV20-1 to TRBJ2-7; D perhaps matches TRBD1 (6 bases). Trimming cost V 5 bases and J 3 bases, with 11 bases left between them. This CDR3 contains 12 residues. Per the germline V gene, CDR1 is DFQATT and CDR2 is SNEGSKA (reference sequence). This CDR3 reads CSAFRTDYEQYF. The DNA of the CDR3 is TGCAGTGCTTTTCGGACAGACTACGAGCAGTACTTC.

Many counts were recorded for this clonotype. Compared with germline, one end of the junction differs, possibly owing to a read error. The CDR3 sequence is CASSLTGDSYEQYF. The CDR3 DNA is TGTGCCAGCAGCTTAACAGGGGACTCCTACGAGCAGTACTTC. The chain links TRBV5-1 to TRBJ2-7, with TRBD1 matching 7 bases. Germline V gene sequence: CDR1 SGHRS, CDR2 YFSETQ. CDR3 length equals 14 residues. Full variable domain (outside the CDR3, taken from reference TRBV5-1 and TRBJ2-7): KAGVTQTPRYLIKTRGQQVTLSCSPISGHRSVSWYQQTPGQGLQFLFEYFSETQRNKGNFPGRFSGRQFSNSRSEMNVSTLELGDSALYLCASSLTGDSYEQYFGPGTRLTVT.

The V gene is TRBV20-1, the J gene TRBJ1-2, with D perhaps matching TRBD1 (6 bases). Per the germline V gene, CDR1 is DFQATT and CDR2 is SNEGSKA (reference sequence). Trimming left V 0 bases short and J 3 bases short, with 11 bases between. The CDR3 has 14 amino acids. The CDR3, as DNA: TGCAGTGCTAGAGAGGGACACTTGGACTATGGCTACACCTTC. This sequence encodes CSAREGHLDYGYTF.

The chain recombines TRBV4-1 with TRBJ2-3; 12 bases agree with TRBD1. The CDR3 sequence is 18 residues long. J gave up 4 bases and V 4 bases, and 12 bases lay outside the gene matches. Per the germline V gene, CDR1 is MGHRA and CDR2 is YSYEKL. DNA for the CDR3: TGCGCCAGCAGCCGCTCGGGACAGGGGGCTCGAGTGTCAGATACGCAGTATTTT. Residues: CASSRSGQGARVSDTQYF.

The V call is TRBV20-1, the J call TRBJ2-7; a weak D match, TRBD1 (5 bases). Germline V gives CDR1 DFQATT, CDR2 SNEGSKA (reference sequence). This CDR3 has 14 residues. The ends were cut back, 2 bases at V and 3 bases at J, with 14 bases in the middle. The CDR3 nucleotides are TGCAGTGCTAGATCCCAGGGTCTTCACTACGAGCAGTACTTC. Its translation: CSARSQGLHYEQYF.

This clonotype showed up many times. V gene TRBV7-2 combines with J gene TRBJ2-1; D gene ambiguous. Germline lookup yields CDR1 SGHTA and CDR2 FQGNSA. Trimming shortened V by 4 bases and J by 5 bases, and 9 bases separated the two germline ends. The CDR3 contains 13 residues. The CDR3 DNA follows: TGTGCCAGCAGCTACCGGGTTGACAATGAGCAGTTCTTC. The encoded protein is CASSYRVDNEQFF.

This clonotype turned up a few times. The CDR3 bases are TGCGCCAGCAGCTTGGGTCGGGGATTGGCTGGGGCCAACGTCCTGACTTTC. It is translated as CASSLGRGLAGANVLTF. J is TRBJ2-6 and V is TRBV5-1; TRBD2 might be the D (5 bases). Germline V gene sequence: CDR1 SGHRS, CDR2 YFSETQ. With 0 bases removed from V and 2 bases from J, the gap between germline ends came to 12 bases. The CDR3 covers 17 residues.

The V call is TRBV28, the J call TRBJ2-1; TRBD2 matches at 12 bases. This CDR3 comprises 15 residues. Trimming removed 3 bases from V and 9 bases from J; junction bases left unmatched: 6. Germline values: CDR1 MDHEN, CDR2 SYDVKM. CDR3 in DNA: TGTGCCAGCAGTTTCCTAGCGGGGGGGCCGGGTGAGCAGTTCTTC. It codes for CASSFLAGGPGEQFF. The full variable domain, its missing parts supplied by reference TRBV28 and TRBJ2-1, is DVKVTQSSRYLVKRTGEKVFLECVQDMDHENMFWYRQDPGLGLRLIYFSYDVKMKEKGDIPEGYSVSREKKERFSLILESASTNQTSMYLCASSFLAGGPGEQFFGPGTRLTVL.

In this sample, this clonotype turned up a few times. The chain couples TRBV18 to TRBJ2-4; D is possibly TRBD1 or TRBD2 (5 bases each). Germline V gene lookup returns CDR1 KGHSH and CDR2 LQKENI. The CDR3 length is 15 residues. Trimming took off 4 bases at V and 0 bases at J, with 10 bases between the two ends. The CDR3 spells CASSQGSLAKNIQYF. The CDR3 DNA reads as TGTGCCAGCTCACAGGGGAGTCTAGCCAAAAACATTCAGTACTTC.

This clonotype was detected ten times or more. The chain recombines TRBV5-5 with TRBJ1-2; D is unresolved. The germline V gene encodes CDR1 SGHKS and CDR2 YYEKEE (reference sequence). CDR3 size: 16 residues. V lost 4 bases to trimming and J lost 4 bases, with 20 bases between them. CDR3 sequence (DNA): TGTGCCAGCAGCAGATACCAGAGTGGAGAAGCCTATGGCTACACCTTC. Its protein product is CASSRYQSGEAYGYTF.